This TCR beta chain derives from a study of cytomegalovirus exposure and HLA in healthy donors. Findings and limits, study-wide: In a later analysis, specific HLA alleles were associated with under 20,000 TCR beta sequences at a 0.05 false discovery rate. The majority of CMV-associated TCR beta chains were reported as apparently HLA-restricted in a later analysis.

Germline V gene sequence: CDR1 SGHRS, CDR2 YFSETQ. CDR3 length equals 12 residues. V gave up 1 base and J gave up 2 bases, with 3 bases separating them. This clone turned up a few times. The antigen is not known. Amplification used 60 Vbeta primers and 13 Jbeta primers. The repertoire was sequenced with immunoSEQ multiplex PCR; TCRdb's copy has only in-frame clones and lacks some. The top ten hold about 1.2% of the sample, which has about 140,000 clones, roughly 76% seen once. Sequenced: PBMCs. This receptor was obtained from a female donor in good health and CMV-seronegative. The chain is built from TRBV5-1 and TRBJ1-1; D gene ambiguous. This chain's CDR3 is CASSLTNTEAFF. The CDR3 nucleotides read TGCGCCAGCAGCTTGACAAACACTGAAGCTTTCTTT.